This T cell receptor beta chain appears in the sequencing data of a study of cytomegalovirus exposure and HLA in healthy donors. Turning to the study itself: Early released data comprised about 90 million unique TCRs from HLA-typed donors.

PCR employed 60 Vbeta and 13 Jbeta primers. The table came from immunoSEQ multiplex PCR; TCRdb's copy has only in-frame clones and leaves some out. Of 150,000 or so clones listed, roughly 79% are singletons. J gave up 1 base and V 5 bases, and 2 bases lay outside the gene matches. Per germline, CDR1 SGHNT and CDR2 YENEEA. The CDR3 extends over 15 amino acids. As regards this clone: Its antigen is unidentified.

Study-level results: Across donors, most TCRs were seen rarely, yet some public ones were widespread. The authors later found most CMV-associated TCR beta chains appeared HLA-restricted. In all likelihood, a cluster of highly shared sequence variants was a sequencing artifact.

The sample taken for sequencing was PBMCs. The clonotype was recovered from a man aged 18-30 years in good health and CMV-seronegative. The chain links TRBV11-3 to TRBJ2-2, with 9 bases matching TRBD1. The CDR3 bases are TGTGCCAGCAGCGGGGGACAGGGGAACACCGGGGAGCTGTTTTTT. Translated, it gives CASSGGQGNTGELFF.